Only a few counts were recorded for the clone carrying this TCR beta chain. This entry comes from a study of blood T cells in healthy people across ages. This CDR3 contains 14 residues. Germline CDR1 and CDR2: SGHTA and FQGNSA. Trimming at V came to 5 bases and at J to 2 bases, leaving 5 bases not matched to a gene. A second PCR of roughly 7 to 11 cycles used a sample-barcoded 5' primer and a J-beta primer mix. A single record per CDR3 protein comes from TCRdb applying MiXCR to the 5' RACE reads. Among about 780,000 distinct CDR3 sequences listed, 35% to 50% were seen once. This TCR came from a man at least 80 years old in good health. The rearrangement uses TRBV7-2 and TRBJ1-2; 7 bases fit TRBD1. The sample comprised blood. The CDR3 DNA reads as TGTGCCAGCAGCGGCGACAGGGTAAACTATGGCTACACCTTC. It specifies CASSGDRVNYGYTF.